This T cell receptor beta chain originates from a study of shared clonotypes between healthy human individuals. Overall study: Three plates were used per donor for CD4 naive, three for CD4 memory, two for CD8 naive and one for CD8 memory. The study, taken as a whole, reports: Several donors had approximately 4.6% of their naive CD4 clonotypes in common.

Looked up from germline, CDR1 is MNHEY and CDR2 is SMNVEV (reference sequence). The CDR3 contains 14 residues. With V trimmed by 4 bases and J by 7 bases, 4 bases remained unmatched. Profiled with immunoSEQ multiplex PCR; TCRdb holds only in-frame clones, not every one. The repertoire holds about 1 million clones, with more than 60% as singletons. Healthy HIV-negative adults with no recent acute infections or vaccinations were recruited as donors. It was into CD45RA+ naive and CD45RA-negative memory subsets that the CD4+ cells were split. About this clone itself: The antigen remains unidentified.

This rearrangement joins TRBV27 to TRBJ1-6; the match to TRBD1 covers 7 bases. The source material was memory CD4+ T cells sorted from blood. Documented subset: CD45RA-negative fraction. This sequence originates from a young man in good health. DNA for the CDR3: TGTGCCAGCAGTTGGGGACAGCAGAATTCACCCCTCCACTTT. This sequence encodes CASSWGQQNSPLHF.